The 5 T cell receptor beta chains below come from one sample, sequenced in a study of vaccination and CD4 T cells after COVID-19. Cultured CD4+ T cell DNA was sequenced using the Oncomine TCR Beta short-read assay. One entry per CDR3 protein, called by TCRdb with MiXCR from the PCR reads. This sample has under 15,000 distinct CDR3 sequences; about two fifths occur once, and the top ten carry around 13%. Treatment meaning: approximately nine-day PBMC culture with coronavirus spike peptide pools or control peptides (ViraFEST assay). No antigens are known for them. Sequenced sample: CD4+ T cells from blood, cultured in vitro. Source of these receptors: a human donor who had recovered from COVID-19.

The CDR3 loop is CASSLGGDRSLGYTF. DNA of the CDR3: TGTGCCAGCAGCTTAGGGGGGGACCGTAGCTTAGGCTACACCTTC. This chain uses TRBV7-8 with TRBJ1-2, with D possibly TRBD1 on 5 matching bases. V was trimmed by 1 base and J by 8 bases, leaving 17 bases between them. The CDR3 spans 15 residues. Germline assignment: CDR1 SGHVS and CDR2 FQNEAQ.

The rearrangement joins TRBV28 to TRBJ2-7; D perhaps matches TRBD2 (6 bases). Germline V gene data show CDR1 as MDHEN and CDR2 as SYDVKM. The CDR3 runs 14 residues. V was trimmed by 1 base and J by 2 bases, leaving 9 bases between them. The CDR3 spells CASSLFAGTYEQYF. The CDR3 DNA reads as TGTGCCAGCAGTTTATTCGCGGGGACCTACGAGCAGTACTTC.

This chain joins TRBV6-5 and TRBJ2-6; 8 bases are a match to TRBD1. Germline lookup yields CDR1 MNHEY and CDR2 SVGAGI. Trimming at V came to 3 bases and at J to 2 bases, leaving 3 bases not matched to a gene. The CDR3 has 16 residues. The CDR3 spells CASSYVTGAGANVLTF. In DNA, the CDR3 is TGTGCCAGCAGTTATGTGACAGGGGCTGGGGCCAACGTCCTGACTTTC.

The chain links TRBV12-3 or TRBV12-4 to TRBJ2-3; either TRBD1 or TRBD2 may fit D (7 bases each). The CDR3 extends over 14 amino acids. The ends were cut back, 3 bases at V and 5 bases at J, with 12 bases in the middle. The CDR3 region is CASSFRGGRDTQYF. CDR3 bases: TGTGCCAGCAGTTTCAGGGGGGGCAGAGATACGCAGTATTTT.

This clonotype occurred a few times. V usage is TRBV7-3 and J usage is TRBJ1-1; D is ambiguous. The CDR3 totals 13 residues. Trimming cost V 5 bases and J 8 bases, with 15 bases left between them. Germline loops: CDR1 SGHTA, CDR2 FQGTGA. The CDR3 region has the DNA TGTGCCAGCAGCACCCTCGCCCCCAGAGAAGCTTTCTTT. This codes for CASSTLAPREAFF. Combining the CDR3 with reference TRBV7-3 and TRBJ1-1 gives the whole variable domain GAGVSQTPSNKVTEKGKYVELRCDPISGHTALYWYRQSLGQGPEFLIYFQGTGAADDSGLPNDRFFAVRPEGSVSTLKIQRTERGDSAVYLCASSTLAPREAFFGQGTRLTVV.